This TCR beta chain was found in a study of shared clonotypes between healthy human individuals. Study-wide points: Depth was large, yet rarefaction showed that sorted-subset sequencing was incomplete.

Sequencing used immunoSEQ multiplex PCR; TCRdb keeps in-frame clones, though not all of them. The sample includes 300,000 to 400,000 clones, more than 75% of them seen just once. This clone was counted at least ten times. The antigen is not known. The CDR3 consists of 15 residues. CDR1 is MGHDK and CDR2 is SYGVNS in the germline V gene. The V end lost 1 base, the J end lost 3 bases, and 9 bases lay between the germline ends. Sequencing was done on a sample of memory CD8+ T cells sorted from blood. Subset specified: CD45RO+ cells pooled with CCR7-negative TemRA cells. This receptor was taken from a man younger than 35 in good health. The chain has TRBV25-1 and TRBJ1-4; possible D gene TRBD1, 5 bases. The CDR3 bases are TGTGCCAGCAGTGAATGGGGGAATGCTAATGAAAAACTGTTTTTT. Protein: CASSEWGNANEKLFF.